This T cell receptor beta chain came from a study of HIV-infected patients and healthy controls. Points from the study as a whole: HIV-infected repertoires had significantly higher mean Gini indices than controls, possibly reflecting oligoclonality.

This clonotype was observed at least ten times. Its antigen is as yet unknown. About 450 ng RNA was reverse transcribed with alpha and beta constant-region primers. Separate chain-specific third strand synthesis with multiplexing indices produced the alpha and beta libraries. TCRdb independently ran MiXCR on the 5' RACE reads; one entry per CDR3 protein. The sample includes 15,000 to 20,000 distinct CDR3 sequences, about 9% of them seen just once. No cell fractionation was done, so the repertoire covers all unsorted peripheral blood T cells. V was cut by 1 base and J by 6 bases, with 13 bases left in between. Germline V gives CDR1 DFQATT, CDR2 SNEGSKA (reference sequence). CDR3 length: 14 residues.

This TCR was sampled from an adult in good health. The rearrangement uses TRBV20-1 and TRBJ2-1, with D tentatively TRBD1 (5 bases). Input material: blood. The CDR3 nucleotides are TGCAGTGCTAGAGCGGTGCAGGGCATCAATGAGCAGTTCTTC. Residues: CSARAVQGINEQFF.